This is a list of T cell receptor beta chains from one sample in a study of cytomegalovirus exposure and HLA in healthy donors. Assay: immunoSEQ multiplex PCR; the TCRdb copy retains only in-frame clones and omits some. The repertoire holds about 150,000 clones, with over 65% as singletons. The sample comprised PBMCs. The receptors were sampled from a man in his forties in good health and CMV-seropositive. Each CDR3 is given without its conserved first and last residue. A D gene is named only where the DNA matches it firmly.

d_gene	v_gene	CDR3aa
NA	TRBV4-2	ASSQISSANYEQY
NA	TRBV28	ASSLAGYYNEQF
TRBD1	TRBV5-1	ASSLGDRRGTGELF
NA	TRBV6-4	ASSREVTDTQY
TRBD1	TRBV5-5	ASRRTGGSYEQY
NA	TRBV6-5	ASSYSMRENYGYT
TRBD1	TRBV18	ASSPGTERGGLPY
TRBD2	TRBV10-3	AIGASGYEQY
NA	TRBV19	ASSMAAGNPEAF
NA	TRBV19	ASSIAGGTSYGYT
TRBD2	TRBV18	ASSPGGRAYNEQF
TRBD1	TRBV5-4	ASSLGQGENSPLH
NA	TRBV4-3	ASSQGQGSTDTQY
NA	TRBV2	ASSAEGDEQF
TRBD2	TRBV27	ASSPGTSAYNEQF
NA	TRBV29-1	SATSFGPEAF
TRBD1	TRBV7-2	ASSRDDRGVKETQY
TRBD2	TRBV15	ATSRDWTSGQYEQY
NA	TRBV4-3	ASSQERSNQPQH
TRBD1	TRBV29-1	SVAPGQGTYEQY
TRBD1	TRBV28	ASSETGFGTYEQY
NA	TRBV4-1	ASSQRSREFGELF
TRBD1	TRBV28	ASSDRADQPQH
TRBD1	TRBV5-4	ASSFTGVRGELF
TRBD1	TRBV4-2	ASGTGMNTEAF
TRBD1	TRBV19	ASSKRTGSQETQY
NA	TRBV4-1	ASSQARAGSGELF
TRBD2	TRBV19	ASSMRREGHEQY
NA	TRBV28	ASSRDTRPYGYT
NA	TRBV7-2	ASSSYTGFEGGYT
NA	TRBV7-3	ASSLCWTEYQPQH
TRBD2	TRBV7-6	ASSLDRGSLYEQY
NA	TRBV10-2	ASFHQGQETQY
NA	TRBV6-5	ASRHGQLRPEGYT
NA	TRBV18	ASSLGQTYEQY
NA	TRBV5-1	ASSLSDSGVAKNIQY
TRBD2	TRBV7-9	ASSFGLAVDEQY
TRBD1	TRBV5-1	ASRPGTGTSGANVLT
TRBD1	TRBV18	ASSPRTGQNTEAF
NA	TRBV5-5	ASSLVEYGYT
NA	TRBV6-1	ASSVSVNTEAF
TRBD2	TRBV10-1	ASSAAGLETQY
NA	TRBV12-5	ASVSTGSYEQY
TRBD1	TRBV6-5	ASSSQGADNEKLF
TRBD2	TRBV7-9	ASSSRLAGGPSSYNEQF
NA	TRBV28	ASSSPEGGRGGYT
NA	TRBV4-3	ASSQDGRGGEKLF
NA	TRBV7-6	ASSPALGPNYGYT